This T cell receptor beta chain stems from a study of blood T cell repertoires in COVID-19. Study as a whole: Researchers got acute and convalescent COVID-19 samples from the United States, Italy and Spain. In each case, the material was cDNA or gDNA derived from T cells, B-cell-depleted T cells, or PBMCs.

The CDR3 has 14 residues. With 0 bases clipped from V and 11 bases from J, the junction kept 4 bases outside the gene matches. Germline V lookup: CDR1 SEHNR, CDR2 FQNEAQ (reference sequence). The repertoire was sequenced with immunoSEQ multiplex PCR; TCRdb's copy has only in-frame clones and lacks some. Of approximately 330,000 clones in the sample, around 91% were seen once. The chain carries TRBV7-9 and TRBJ1-1; 12 nucleotides align to TRBD1. The sequence was collected from a woman in her 40s with COVID-19, enrolled during active disease. The sample consisted of peripheral blood. The CDR3 bases are TGTGCCAGCAGCTTAGCGGGGGGACAGGGGGCTGCTTTCTTT. Protein sequence: CASSLAGGQGAAFF.